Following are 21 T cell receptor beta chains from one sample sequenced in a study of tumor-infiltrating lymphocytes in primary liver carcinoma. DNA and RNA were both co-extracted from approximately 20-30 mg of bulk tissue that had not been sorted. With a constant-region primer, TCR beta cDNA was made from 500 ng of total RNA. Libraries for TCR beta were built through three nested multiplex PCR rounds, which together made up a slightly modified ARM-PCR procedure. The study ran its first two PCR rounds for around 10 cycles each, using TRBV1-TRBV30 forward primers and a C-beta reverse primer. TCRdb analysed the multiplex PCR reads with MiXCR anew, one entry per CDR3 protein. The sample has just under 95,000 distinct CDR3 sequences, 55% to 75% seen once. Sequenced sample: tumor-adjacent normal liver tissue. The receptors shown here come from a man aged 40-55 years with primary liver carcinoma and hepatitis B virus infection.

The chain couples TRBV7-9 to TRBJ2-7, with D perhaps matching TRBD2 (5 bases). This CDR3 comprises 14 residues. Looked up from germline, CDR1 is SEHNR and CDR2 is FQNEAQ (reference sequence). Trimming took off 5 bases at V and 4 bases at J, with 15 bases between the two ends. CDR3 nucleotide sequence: TGTGCCAGCAGCCCTTCGGAAAGGGAGTACGAGCAGTACTTC. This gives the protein CASSPSEREYEQYF.

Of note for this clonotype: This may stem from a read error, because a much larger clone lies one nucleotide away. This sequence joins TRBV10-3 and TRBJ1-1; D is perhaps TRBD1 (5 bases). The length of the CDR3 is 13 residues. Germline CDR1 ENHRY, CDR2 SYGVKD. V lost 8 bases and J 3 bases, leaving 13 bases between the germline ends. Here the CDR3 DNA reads TGTGCCATCGGTAGAACAGGTGACACTGAAGCTTTCTTT. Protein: CAIGRTGDTEAFF.

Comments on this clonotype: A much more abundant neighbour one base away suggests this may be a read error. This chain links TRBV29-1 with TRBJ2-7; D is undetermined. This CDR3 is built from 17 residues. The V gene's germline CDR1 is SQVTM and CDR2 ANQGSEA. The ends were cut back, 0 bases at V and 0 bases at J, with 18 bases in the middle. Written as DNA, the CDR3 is TGCAGCGTTGAAGACGACCGAGTGGCCTCGAGCTCCTACGAGCAGTACTTC. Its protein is CSVEDDRVASSSYEQYF.

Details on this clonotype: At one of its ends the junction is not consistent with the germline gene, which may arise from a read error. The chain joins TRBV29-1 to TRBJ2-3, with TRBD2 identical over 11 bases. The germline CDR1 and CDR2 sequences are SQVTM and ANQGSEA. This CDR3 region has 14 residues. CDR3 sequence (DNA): TGCAGCGTTGGGACTAGCGGGTTAACAGATACCCAGTATTTT. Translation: CSVGTSGLTDTQYF.

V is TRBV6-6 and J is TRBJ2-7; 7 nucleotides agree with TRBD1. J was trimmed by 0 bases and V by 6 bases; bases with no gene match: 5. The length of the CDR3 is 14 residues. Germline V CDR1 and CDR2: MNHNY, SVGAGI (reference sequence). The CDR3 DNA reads TGTGCCAGCAGGCACAGACAGGGCTCCTACGAGCAGTACTTC. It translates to CASRHRQGSYEQYF.

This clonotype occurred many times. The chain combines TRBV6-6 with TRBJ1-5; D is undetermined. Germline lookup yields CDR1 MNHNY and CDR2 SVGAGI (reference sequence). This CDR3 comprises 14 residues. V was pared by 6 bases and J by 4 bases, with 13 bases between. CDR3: CASSQPEENQPQHF. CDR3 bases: TGTGCCAGCAGCCAACCTGAGGAGAATCAGCCCCAGCATTTT.

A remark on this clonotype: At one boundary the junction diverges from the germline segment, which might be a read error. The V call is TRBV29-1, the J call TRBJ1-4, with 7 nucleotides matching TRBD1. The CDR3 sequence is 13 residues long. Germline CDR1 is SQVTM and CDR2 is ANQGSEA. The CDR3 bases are TGCAGCGCCGGACAGGATACTAATGAAAAACTATTTTTT. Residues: CSAGQDTNEKLFF. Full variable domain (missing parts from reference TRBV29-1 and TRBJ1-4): SAVISQKPSRDICQRGTSLTIQCQVDSQVTMMFWYRQQPGQSLTLIATANQGSEATYESGFVIDKFPISRPNLTFSTLTVSNMSPEDSSIYLCSAGQDTNEKLFFGSGTQLSVL.

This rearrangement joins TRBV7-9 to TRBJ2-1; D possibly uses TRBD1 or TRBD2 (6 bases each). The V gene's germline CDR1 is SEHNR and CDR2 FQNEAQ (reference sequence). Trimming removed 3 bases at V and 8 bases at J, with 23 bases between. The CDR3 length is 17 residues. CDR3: CASSFPAGLTGHDEQFF. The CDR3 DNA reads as TGTGCCAGCAGCTTTCCTGCCGGACTAACGGGACACGATGAGCAGTTCTTC.

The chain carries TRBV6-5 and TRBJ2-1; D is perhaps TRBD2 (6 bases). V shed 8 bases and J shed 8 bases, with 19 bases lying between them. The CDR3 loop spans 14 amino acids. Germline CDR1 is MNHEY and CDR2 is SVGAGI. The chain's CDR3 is CASAVLTGRYEQFF. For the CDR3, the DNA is TGTGCCAGCGCAGTCCTAACGGGGAGGTATGAGCAGTTCTTC.

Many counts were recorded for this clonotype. The CDR3 nucleotides read TGCAGCGTTGTTCTGACACCGCGGAATGAGCAGTTCTTC. Protein sequence: CSVVLTPRNEQFF. This sequence joins TRBV29-1 and TRBJ2-1; no clear D gene. CDR3 length: 13 amino acids. The germline CDR1 and CDR2 sequences are SQVTM and ANQGSEA. V lost 4 bases and J 7 bases, leaving 14 bases between the germline ends.

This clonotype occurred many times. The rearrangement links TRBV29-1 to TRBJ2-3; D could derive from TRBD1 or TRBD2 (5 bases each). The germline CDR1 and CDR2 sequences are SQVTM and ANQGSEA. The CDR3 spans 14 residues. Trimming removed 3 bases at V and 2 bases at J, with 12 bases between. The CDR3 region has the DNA TGCAGCGTTGATGGGGGATCGTCCACAGATACGCAGTATTTT. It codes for CSVDGGSSTDTQYF.

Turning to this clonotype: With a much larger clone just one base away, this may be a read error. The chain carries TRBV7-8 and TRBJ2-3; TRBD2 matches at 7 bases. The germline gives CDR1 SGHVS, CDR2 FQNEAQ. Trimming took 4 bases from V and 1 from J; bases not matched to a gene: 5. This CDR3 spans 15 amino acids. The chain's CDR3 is CASSSIGRGTDTQYF. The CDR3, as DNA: TGTGCCAGCAGCTCTATAGGGAGGGGCACAGATACGCAGTATTTT.

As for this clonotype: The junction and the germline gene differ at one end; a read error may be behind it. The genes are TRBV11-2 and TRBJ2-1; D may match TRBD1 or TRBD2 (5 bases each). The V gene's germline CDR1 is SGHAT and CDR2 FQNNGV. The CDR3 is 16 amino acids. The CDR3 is CASSLLARGARNEQLF. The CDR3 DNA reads TGTGCCAGCAGCCTTTTAGCGAGAGGGGCTCGAAATGAGCAGCTCTTC. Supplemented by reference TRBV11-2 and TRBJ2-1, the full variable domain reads EAGVAQSPRYKIIEKRQSVAFWCNPISGHATLYWYQQILGQGPKLLIQFQNNGVVDDSQLPKDRFSAERLKGVDSTLKIQPAKLEDSAVYLCASSLLARGARNEQLFGPGTRLTVL.

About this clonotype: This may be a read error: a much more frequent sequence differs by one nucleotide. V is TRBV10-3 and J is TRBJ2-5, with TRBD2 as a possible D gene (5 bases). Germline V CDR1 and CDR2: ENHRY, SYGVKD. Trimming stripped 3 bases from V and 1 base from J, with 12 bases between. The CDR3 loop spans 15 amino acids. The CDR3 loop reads CAISDYTGTQETQYF. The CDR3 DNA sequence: TGTGCCATCAGTGACTACACGGGAACCCAAGAGACCCAGTACTTC.

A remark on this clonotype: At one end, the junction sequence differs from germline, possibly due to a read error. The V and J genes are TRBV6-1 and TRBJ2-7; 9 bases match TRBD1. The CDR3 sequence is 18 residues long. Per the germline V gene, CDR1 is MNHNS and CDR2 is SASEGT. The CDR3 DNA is TGTGCCAACAGTTACCGGGACAGGGCTATGGAGGGCCTCTACGAGCAGTACTTC. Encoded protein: CANSYRDRAMEGLYEQYF.

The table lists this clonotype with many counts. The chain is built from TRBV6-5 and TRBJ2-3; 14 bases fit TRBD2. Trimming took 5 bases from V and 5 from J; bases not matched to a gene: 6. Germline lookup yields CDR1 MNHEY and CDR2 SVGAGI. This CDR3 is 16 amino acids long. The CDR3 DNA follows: TGTGCCAGCAGTCAGGGACTAGCGGGAGAGAAAGATACGCAGTATTTT. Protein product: CASSQGLAGEKDTQYF.

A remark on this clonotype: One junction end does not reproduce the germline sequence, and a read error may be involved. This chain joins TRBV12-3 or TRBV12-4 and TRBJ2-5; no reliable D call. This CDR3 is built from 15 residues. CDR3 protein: CVSSPTDGFQETQCF. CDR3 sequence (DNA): TGTGTCAGCAGCCCCACGGACGGTTTCCAAGAGACCCAGTGCTTC.

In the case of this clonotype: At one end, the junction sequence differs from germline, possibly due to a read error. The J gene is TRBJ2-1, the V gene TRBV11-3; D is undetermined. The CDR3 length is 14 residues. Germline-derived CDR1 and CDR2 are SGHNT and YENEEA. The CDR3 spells CASSLVGQCSEQFF. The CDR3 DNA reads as TGCGCCAGCAGCTTAGTTGGGCAGTGCAGTGAGCAGTTCTTC.

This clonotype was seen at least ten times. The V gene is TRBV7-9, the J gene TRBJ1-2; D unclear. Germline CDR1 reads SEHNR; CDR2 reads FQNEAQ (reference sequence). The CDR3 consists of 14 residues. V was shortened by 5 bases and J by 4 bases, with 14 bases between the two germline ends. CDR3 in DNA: TGTGCCAGCAGCCGTGCCGGGCCAATCTATGGCTACACCTTC. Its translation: CASSRAGPIYGYTF.

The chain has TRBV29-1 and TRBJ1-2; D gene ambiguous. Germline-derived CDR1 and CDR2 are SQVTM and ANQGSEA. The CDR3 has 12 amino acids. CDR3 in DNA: TGCAACGTCGCACATTCCAACAAAGGCTACACCTTC. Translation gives CNVAHSNKGYTF.

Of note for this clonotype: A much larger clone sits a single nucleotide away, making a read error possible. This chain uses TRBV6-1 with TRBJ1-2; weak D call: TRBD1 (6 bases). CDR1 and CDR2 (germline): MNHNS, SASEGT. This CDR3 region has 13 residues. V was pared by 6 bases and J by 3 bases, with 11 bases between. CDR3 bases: TGTGCCAGCAGCCAACAGGGAGACTATGGCTACACCTTC. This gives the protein CASSQQGDYGYTF.